Listed below are T cell receptor beta chains from one sample, sequenced in a study of cytomegalovirus exposure and HLA in healthy donors. The method was immunoSEQ multiplex PCR; TCRdb's version includes in-frame clones alone and lacks a portion of them. Counted here are about 200,000 clones, around 77% occurring once; the ten biggest clones make up less than 3%. The material sequenced was PBMCs. Source of these receptors: a woman in her thirties in good health and CMV-seronegative. Both conserved end residues are part of each CDR3. The order of the fields is CDR3 protein, CDR3 DNA, clone size, J gene, D gene, V gene. A D gene is named only where the DNA matches it firmly. Clone size is shown for a subset of rows, as once, few, many or a class of expanded clone.

CDR3aa: CASSLMGTATNEKLFF
CDR3nt: TGTGCCAGCAGCCTCATGGGGACAGCAACTAATGAAAAACTGTTTTTT
abundance: .
j_gene: TRBJ1-4
d_gene: TRBD1
v_gene: TRBV7-9

CDR3aa: CARALAHEQFF
CDR3nt: TGTGCCAGGGCCTTGGCTCATGAGCAGTTCTTC
abundance: .
j_gene: TRBJ2-1
d_gene: .
v_gene: TRBV2

CDR3aa: CASKTSAAGLTGELFF
CDR3nt: TGTGCCAGTAAAACCTCCGCGGCGGGGCTCACCGGGGAGCTGTTTTTT
abundance: .
j_gene: TRBJ2-2
d_gene: .
v_gene: TRBV19

CDR3aa: CASGSRLEGTGELFF
CDR3nt: TGTGCTAGTGGTTCCCGACTGGAGGGGACCGGGGAGCTGTTTTTT
abundance: .
j_gene: TRBJ2-2
d_gene: .
v_gene: TRBV12-5

CDR3aa: CASAKEQRGNTEAFF
CDR3nt: TGTGCCAGTGCTAAGGAGCAACGGGGGAACACTGAAGCTTTCTTT
abundance: once
j_gene: TRBJ1-1
d_gene: .
v_gene: TRBV10-3

CDR3aa: CASRSSGYEQYF
CDR3nt: TGTGCCAGCAGGAGCTCCGGGTATGAGCAGTACTTC
abundance: once
j_gene: TRBJ2-7
d_gene: .
v_gene: TRBV2

CDR3aa: CASSSYPNSYEQYF
CDR3nt: TGTGCCAGTAGTAGCTACCCCAATTCCTACGAGCAGTACTTC
abundance: few
j_gene: TRBJ2-7
d_gene: .
v_gene: TRBV19

CDR3aa: CASTGQVYEQYF
CDR3nt: TGTGCCAGCACCGGACAGGTCTACGAGCAGTACTTC
abundance: .
j_gene: TRBJ2-7
d_gene: TRBD1
v_gene: TRBV28

CDR3aa: CASSPNSGHSTDTQYF
CDR3nt: TGTGCCAGCTCACCAAACTCAGGGCACTCCACAGATACGCAGTATTTT
abundance: .
j_gene: TRBJ2-3
d_gene: .
v_gene: TRBV18

CDR3aa: CASSEPGQGNAEAFF
CDR3nt: TGTGCCAGCAGTGAACCGGGACAGGGGAACGCTGAAGCTTTCTTT
abundance: few
j_gene: TRBJ1-1
d_gene: TRBD1
v_gene: TRBV6-1

CDR3aa: CASSLTRGGETQYF
CDR3nt: TGTGCCAGCAGCTTAACTAGAGGGGGTGAGACCCAGTACTTC
abundance: few
j_gene: TRBJ2-5
d_gene: .
v_gene: TRBV11-2

CDR3aa: CASSSSPSYEQYF
CDR3nt: TGTGCCAGCAGCTCTAGTCCGTCCTACGAGCAGTACTTC
abundance: once
j_gene: TRBJ2-7
d_gene: .
v_gene: TRBV5-5

CDR3aa: CASGTDPPGEQYF
CDR3nt: TGTGCCAGCGGCACAGACCCACCAGGGGAGCAGTACTTC
abundance: .
j_gene: TRBJ2-7
d_gene: .
v_gene: TRBV6-1

CDR3aa: CASMGQPFLFSGANVLTF
CDR3nt: TGTGCCAGCATGGGACAGCCCTTTCTATTCTCTGGGGCCAACGTCCTGACTTTC
abundance: .
j_gene: TRBJ2-6
d_gene: TRBD1
v_gene: TRBV19

CDR3aa: CAWKDKGIYGYTF
CDR3nt: TGTGCCTGGAAAGATAAGGGGATCTATGGCTACACCTTC
abundance: once
j_gene: TRBJ1-2
d_gene: .
v_gene: TRBV30

CDR3aa: CASSWTSTDTQYF
CDR3nt: TGCGCCAGCAGCTGGACTAGCACAGATACGCAGTATTTT
abundance: once
j_gene: TRBJ2-3
d_gene: .
v_gene: TRBV5-1

CDR3aa: CASSPSSGSSEKLFF
CDR3nt: TGTGCCAGCAGCCCCTCGTCGGGGAGTAGTGAAAAACTGTTTTTT
abundance: .
j_gene: TRBJ1-4
d_gene: .
v_gene: TRBV6-5